Given below is one T cell receptor (beta chain) in context. Its antigen remains undetermined. No per-base quality is available; no much larger clone lies one base away. This sample stems from a study of lymphopenia after photon versus proton radiotherapy (dated by TCRdb to the late 2010s). For context, the study as a whole: Photon and proton radiation therapy were compared by the study for their immunological effects in patients with gastrointestinal tumors who developed high-grade lymphopenia. The 20 or so patients in the cohort had gastrointestinal tumors, were treated with either photon or proton therapy, and subsequently developed lymphopenia. The study was designed to characterize how the impact on the immune system differs between the two radiation modalities.

Preparation of the library involved the immunoSEQ multiplex PCR assay. T cell repertoires were profiled by deep sequencing of rearranged TCR beta loci, alongside multiparametric flow cytometry. This immuneACCESS table, as held by TCRdb, lists in-frame sequences with V and J called but not all clones. Of the missing ones, under half trace to an unresolved V gene in checked studies; the others have no known cause. The sample data list roughly 57,000 clones, and around four fifths of these were observed just once. The ten largest clones take up less than 30% of the sample. On the study overall, not on this receptor specifically: The authors looked at the survival association only in patients who died, and they framed better survival with proton therapy as a possibility rather than a demonstrated result. Proton-treated patients stayed relatively stable during treatment, while photon-treated patients lost naive T cells and TCR diversity and gained effector/memory populations. Across the cohort, a larger post-nadir drop in TCR diversity was inversely correlated with overall survival time among patients who died. After the lymphocyte count nadir, photon-treated repertoires showed oligoclonal expansion, especially of CD8+ Temra cells, which drove the drop in diversity.

This specimen was peripheral blood, taken from a patient treated with photon-based radiotherapy. The receptor was derived from a man over 45 with gastric cancer.

The bases read TGCGCCAGCAGCTTGGACCCGGGGACAGGGGGCAGCTACACCTTC. Translated, it reads CASSLDPGTGGSYTF. The sequence is built from TRBV5-1 and TRBJ1-2, and TRBD1 matches 12 of the central bases. CDR1 and CDR2, per the germline V gene, are SGHRS and YFSETQ. Spanning cysteine to phenylalanine, the CDR3 consists of 15 amino acids. Here the CDR3 DNA is all that survives: 45 bases in frame from base 1. The germline V and J ends show losses of 0 bases and 9 bases respectively, and no gene match explains 6 bases of the junction. The variable domain in full, with residues beyond the CDR3 obtained from the reference TRBV5-1 and TRBJ1-2 genes, is KAGVTQTPRYLIKTRGQQVTLSCSPISGHRSVSWYQQTPGQGLQFLFEYFSETQRNKGNFPGRFSGRQFSNSRSEMNVSTLELGDSALYLCASSLDPGTGGSYTFGSGTRLTVV.